This T cell receptor beta chain was captured by sequencing in a study of blood T cell repertoires in COVID-19. Background on the study: The study drew acute and convalescent COVID-19 samples from the United States, Italy and Spain. In each case, the material was cDNA or gDNA derived from T cells, B-cell-depleted T cells, or PBMCs.

V shed 5 bases, J shed 5 bases, and the junction held 10 bases outside the gene matches. The CDR3 is 15 amino acids. The germline V gene has CDR1 SGHNT and CDR2 YENEEA. In the original processing: Amplification of reference gene primers was used by the study to estimate nucleated cell counts. Clones were sequenced by immunoSEQ multiplex PCR, and TCRdb holds only the in-frame ones, with some missing. V, J and clone size derive from that table, while D and trimming were established from the DNA sequence. The table includes more than 200,000 clones, about four fifths detected once. Sample: peripheral blood. The receptor comes from a woman aged 40 to 50 with active or convalescent COVID-19. This rearrangement joins TRBV11-3 to TRBJ2-7; TRBD2 agrees at 9 bases. The CDR3 sequence: CASSPGTSFYHEQYF. In DNA form, the CDR3 reads TGTGCCAGCAGCCCGGGGACTAGCTTTTACCACGAGCAGTACTTC.